This T cell receptor (beta chain) was profiled in a study of blood T cells in healthy people across ages (dated by TCRdb to the mid-2010s). In the study overall: Template switching captured roughly one uniquely barcoded TCR beta cDNA molecule per two T cells in model experiments. Age-related changes in TCR beta repertoire diversity were measured in the study by deep sequencing normalized with unique cDNA molecular identifiers. For two donors (one aged 18 to 30 and one aged 80 or older), the study analyzed two additional independent replicas of 1 million unique cDNA reads from the same blood draw. To avoid experimental bias, donors of different ages were randomly spread across the sequencing lanes. The donors were divided into four age groups: young (average around 15 years), middle-aged (about 40), aged (about 62) and long-lived (about 90).

Libraries came from 5' RACE. Data came from an Illumina HiSeq 2500. A second PCR of roughly 7 to 11 cycles was performed with a sample-barcoded 5' primer and a J-beta primer mix. A template-switch 5' adaptor carrying 12 random nucleotides introduced a unique molecular identifier onto each TCR beta cDNA molecule. Each sample yielded at least 2.5 million CDR3-containing paired-end reads. First-strand cDNA synthesis was performed from all RNA using the Mint cDNA synthesis kit, with priming by a TRBC-specific oligonucleotide. After uracil-DNA glycosylase treatment, a first 18-cycle PCR used universal primers M1SS and BC2_uni_R on all cDNA. In the authors' own workflow: Normalization of each sample was performed by random selection of 1 million high-quality reads, each carrying a distinct molecular identifier. Instead of being binned into consensus sequences, reads with shared molecular identifiers were discarded. CDR3 identification, clonotype clustering and error correction used MiTCR with a Q25 quality threshold and the strictest error-elimination algorithm. A nonparametric unseen species model using Euler transformation provided a lower-bound estimate of total TCR beta diversity. TCRdb's own reprocessing of the public reads used fastp at Q25 and MiXCR and kept productive beta chains. Rows with one shared CDR3 protein collapse into an entry with the most common genes and DNA. TCRdb, not the authors, supplied the V and J calls. Within this sample are almost 800,000 distinct CDR3 sequences, with roughly 60% of them counted one time only. The ten biggest clones cover around 22% of the sample.

This clonotype was observed a handful of times. Its specific antigen is unknown. Nothing much larger sits one base from this clone, and base qualities are not available. What the study reported, not specific to this receptor: A strong correlation was found between observed TCR beta diversity and the percentage of naive T cells measured by flow cytometry. Total diversity estimates from one million sequenced T cells were considered lower bounds and underestimates. Compared with the aged group, the long-lived group had more naive CD4+ T cells, fewer expanded clones and increased TCR diversity, a pattern suggesting age selection. Conclusive comparison of naive and antigen-experienced compartments was prevented by the profiling of bulk unsorted PBMCs. Because the CMV infection status of the donors was unknown, age-related changes in expanded clonotypes may potentially have been confounded. As age increased, observed TCR beta diversity per million T cells dropped in a roughly linear way, and a significant reduction was already evident by age about 40.

Donors were around 37 systemically healthy Caucasian individuals from Russia aged 6 to 90 years. Each donor gave 8.5 to 10 milliliters of peripheral blood, collected into EDTA-treated Vacutainer tubes. Ficoll-Paque density-gradient centrifugation was used to isolate PBMCs, with at least 6.5 million per sample. Trizol reagent was used to extract total RNA from PBMCs, with at least 6 micrograms per sample. For every donor, an aliquot of PBMCs went through flow cytometry to measure the percentages of naive CD45RAhigh/CD27high T cells. Including the terminal cysteine and phenylalanine, the CDR3 comprises 13 residues. The sequence is cut down to CDR3 DNA, 39 bases in frame from base 1. Trimming costs V 5 bases and J 10 bases, and their ends lie 14 bases apart. CDR1 and CDR2 (SGHTA, FQGNSA) derive from the germline V gene.

The rearrangement combines TRBV7-2 with TRBJ1-4; matching of 5 bases hints at TRBD1 as the D gene. The sequence came from a man aged 25 to 40 in good health. What was sequenced was blood. For the CDR3, the sequence is CASSPRDARKLFF. The DNA reads as follows: TGTGCCAGCAGCCCTCGGGACGCTAGAAAACTGTTTTTT.